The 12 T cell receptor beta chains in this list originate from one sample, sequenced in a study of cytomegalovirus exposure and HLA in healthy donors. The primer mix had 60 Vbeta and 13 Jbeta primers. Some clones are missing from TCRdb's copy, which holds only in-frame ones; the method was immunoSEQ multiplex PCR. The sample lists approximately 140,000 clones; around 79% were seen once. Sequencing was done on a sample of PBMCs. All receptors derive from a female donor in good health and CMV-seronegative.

The CDR3 DNA follows: TGTGCCATCACCGAGAGGCCCGGAACCTACGAGCAGTACTTC. This codes for CAITERPGTYEQYF. This chain links TRBV10-3 with TRBJ2-7; no reliable D call. The CDR3 sequence is 14 residues long. V was shortened by 7 bases and J by 2 bases, with 15 bases between the two germline ends. Germline CDR1 is ENHRY and CDR2 is SYGVKD.

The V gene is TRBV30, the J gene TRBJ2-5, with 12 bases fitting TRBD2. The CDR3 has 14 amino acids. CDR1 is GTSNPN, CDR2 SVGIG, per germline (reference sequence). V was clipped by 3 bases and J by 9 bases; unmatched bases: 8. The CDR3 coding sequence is TGTGCCTGGAGACTAGCGGGGGGTCTAAGGGCCCAGTACTTC. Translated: CAWRLAGGLRAQYF.

CDR3 region: CSVEGPNQPQHF. CDR3 DNA: TGCAGCGTTGAGGGCCCGAATCAGCCCCAGCATTTT. V is TRBV29-1 and J is TRBJ1-5; no firm D call. The V gene lost 3 bases and the J gene lost 4 bases, with 7 bases spanning the gap. Germline CDR1 and CDR2: SQVTM and ANQGSEA. The CDR3 consists of 12 residues. The whole variable domain, remainder taken from reference TRBV29-1 and TRBJ1-5, is SAVISQKPSRDICQRGTSLTIQCQVDSQVTMMFWYRQQPGQSLTLIATANQGSEATYESGFVIDKFPISRPNLTFSTLTVSNMSPEDSSIYLCSVEGPNQPQHFGDGTRLSIL.

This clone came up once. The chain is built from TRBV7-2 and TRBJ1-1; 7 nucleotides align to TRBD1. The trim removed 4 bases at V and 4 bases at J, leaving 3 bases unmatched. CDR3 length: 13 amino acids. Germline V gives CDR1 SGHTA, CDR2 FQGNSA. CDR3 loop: CASSSRGSTEAFF. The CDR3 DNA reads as TGTGCCAGCAGCTCCAGGGGGAGCACTGAAGCTTTCTTT.

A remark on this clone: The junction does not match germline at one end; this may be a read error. Written as DNA, the CDR3 is TGTGCTAGCAGCTTACGAAGGGGGAACACCGGGGAGCTGTTTTTT. Its protein product is CASSLRRGNTGELFF. The chain carries TRBV7-7 and TRBJ2-2; a weak D match, TRBD1 (5 bases). The CDR3 contains 15 residues. From germline, CDR1 is SSHAT and CDR2 FNYEAQ (reference sequence).

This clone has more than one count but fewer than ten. CDR3 coding DNA: TGTGCCAGCAGTTACAGGGGGACAACTAATGAAAAACTGTTTTTT. Translation: CASSYRGTTNEKLFF. The V call is TRBV6-5, the J call TRBJ1-4; TRBD1 is a possible D gene (6 bases). Germline loops: CDR1 MNHEY, CDR2 SVGAGI. This CDR3 region has 15 residues. V lost 2 bases, J lost 0 bases, and 7 bases lay in between.

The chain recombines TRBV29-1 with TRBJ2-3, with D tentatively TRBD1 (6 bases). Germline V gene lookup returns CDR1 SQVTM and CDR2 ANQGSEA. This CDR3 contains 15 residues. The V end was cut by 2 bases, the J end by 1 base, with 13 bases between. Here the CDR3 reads CSVEYAGDGTDTQYF. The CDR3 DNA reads TGCAGCGTTGAATATGCAGGGGACGGCACAGATACGCAGTATTTT.

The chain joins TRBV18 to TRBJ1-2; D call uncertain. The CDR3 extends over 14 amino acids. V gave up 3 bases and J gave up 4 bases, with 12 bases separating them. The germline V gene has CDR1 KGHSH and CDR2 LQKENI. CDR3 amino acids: CASSPGDVAYGYTF. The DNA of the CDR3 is TGTGCCAGCTCACCGGGAGATGTCGCCTATGGCTACACCTTC.

In DNA form, the CDR3 reads TGCGCCAGCAGCCCACTCGGGGGAGGGTCCTACGAGCAGTACTTC. Amino acids: CASSPLGGGSYEQYF. The J gene is TRBJ2-7, the V gene TRBV4-1, with TRBD2 matching 7 bases. Per germline, CDR1 MGHRA and CDR2 YSYEKL. The V and J ends lost 4 bases and 1 base, in that order; junction bases with no gene match: 7. The CDR3 sequence is 15 residues long.

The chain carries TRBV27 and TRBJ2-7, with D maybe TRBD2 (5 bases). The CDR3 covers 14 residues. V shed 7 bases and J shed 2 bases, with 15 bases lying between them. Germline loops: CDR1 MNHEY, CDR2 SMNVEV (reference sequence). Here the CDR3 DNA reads TGTGCCAGCACTGGAACGGAGGTTCCCTACGAGCAGTACTTC. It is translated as CASTGTEVPYEQYF.

CDR3 nucleotide sequence: TGTGCCAGCTCGCCTGACAGGGAAGGTGAAGCTTTCTTT. It codes for CASSPDREGEAFF. The chain combines TRBV18 with TRBJ1-1; 7 bases are shared with TRBD1. This CDR3 is 13 amino acids long. Germline-derived CDR1 and CDR2 are KGHSH and LQKENI. The V and J ends lost 6 bases and 7 bases, in that order; junction bases with no gene match: 8.

CDR3 loop: CASRLRGSDSPLHF. The CDR3 region has the DNA TGTGCCAGTAGATTACGAGGTTCCGATTCACCCCTCCACTTT. V and J are TRBV19 and TRBJ1-6; D unclear. Germline V gene sequence: CDR1 LNHDA, CDR2 SQIVND (reference sequence). The CDR3 spans 14 residues. The V end was cut by 6 bases, the J end by 8 bases, with 14 bases between. Full variable domain (remainder filled in from reference TRBV19 and TRBJ1-6): DGGITQSPKYLFRKEGQNVTLSCEQNLNHDAMYWYRQDPGQGLRLIYYSQIVNDFQKGDIAEGYSVSREKKESFPLTVTSAQKNPTAFYLCASRLRGSDSPLHFGNGTRLTVT.